The rows below give T cell receptor beta chains drawn from one sample of a study of blood T cell repertoires in COVID-19. TCRdb's copy holds only in-frame clones and misses some; the assay was immunoSEQ multiplex PCR. This table holds about 100,000 clones, roughly 92% found once. What was sequenced was peripheral blood. These receptors were taken from a man aged 45-65 years with active COVID-19. Both conserved end residues are part of each CDR3. D genes are given only for firm matches. Some rows mark clone size as missing; the rest say once, few, many or name a class of expanded clone.

j_gene,v_gene,d_gene,abundance,CDR3aa,CDR3nt
TRBJ2-1,TRBV7-9,NA,NA,CASSWDNNEQFF,TGTGCCAGCAGCTGGGACAACAATGAGCAGTTCTTC
TRBJ1-1,TRBV12-3/TRBV12-4,NA,NA,CASRRTLRTEAFF,TGTGCCAGCAGGAGGACACTTAGGACTGAAGCTTTCTTT
TRBJ2-1,TRBV7-9,NA,NA,CASSVPEGSYNEQFF,TGTGCCAGCAGCGTACCTGAGGGATCCTACAATGAGCAGTTCTTC
TRBJ1-1,TRBV7-8,NA,NA,CASSIRRGRLNTEAFF,TGTGCCAGCAGCATCCGGAGGGGCAGATTGAACACTGAAGCTTTCTTT
TRBJ2-1,TRBV5-1,TRBD2,NA,CASRSTSGGVNEQFF,TGCGCCAGCAGGTCCACTAGCGGGGGGGTCAATGAGCAGTTCTTC
TRBJ2-1,TRBV4-1,TRBD2,once,CASSQDTSGDNEQFF,TGCGCCAGCAGCCAAGATACTAGCGGAGACAATGAGCAGTTCTTC
TRBJ2-3,TRBV24-1,NA,NA,CATRKKEADTQYF,TGTGCCACCAGAAAAAAAGAGGCAGATACGCAGTATTTT
TRBJ2-3,TRBV5-1,TRBD2,NA,CASSLGAGLAADTQYF,TGCGCCAGCAGCTTGGGGGCCGGACTAGCAGCAGATACGCAGTATTTT
TRBJ2-3,TRBV18,NA,NA,CASSYSTSTDTQYF,TGTGCCAGCTCATATTCAACTAGCACAGATACGCAGTATTTT
TRBJ2-3,TRBV7-2,NA,NA,CASSPEVRGFDTQYF,TGTGCCAGCAGCCCCGAAGTACGGGGTTTCGATACGCAGTATTTT
TRBJ1-2,TRBV20-1,NA,NA,CSASRQYGYTF,TGCAGTGCTAGTCGCCAGTATGGCTACACCTTC
TRBJ2-1,TRBV11-3,TRBD2,once,CASSLGWTSGERDYNEQFF,TGTGCCAGCAGCTTAGGTTGGACTAGTGGGGAGCGGGACTACAATGAGCAGTTCTTC
TRBJ1-1,TRBV15,NA,once,CATSRDLTNTEAFF,TGTGCCACCAGCAGAGATCTAACGAACACTGAAGCTTTCTTT
TRBJ2-1,TRBV4-2,NA,NA,CASSLGTSSYNEQFF,TGTGCCAGCAGCTTGGGGACTTCCTCCTACAATGAGCAGTTCTTC
TRBJ2-1,TRBV6-1,NA,NA,CASSPSRGSYNEQFF,TGTGCCAGCAGTCCCTCGCGGGGTTCTTACAATGAGCAGTTCTTC
TRBJ1-6,TRBV14,NA,NA,CASSGPSYNSPLHF,TGTGCCAGCAGCGGCCCTTCCTATAATTCACCCCTCCACTTT
TRBJ2-2,TRBV6-5,TRBD2,NA,CASSPSGVNTGELFF,TGTGCCAGCAGTCCTAGCGGGGTTAACACCGGGGAGCTGTTTTTT
TRBJ2-7,TRBV6-5,NA,NA,CASGQGGSLYEQYF,TGTGCCAGCGGGCAGGGGGGTAGTCTGTACGAGCAGTACTTC
TRBJ2-3,TRBV6-1,NA,few,CASSERGGVSPDTQYF,TGTGCCAGCAGTGAAAGGGGGGGCGTCAGCCCAGATACGCAGTATTTT
TRBJ2-7,TRBV2,NA,NA,CASSGPGGYEQYF,TGTGCCAGCAGTGGTCCAGGGGGGTACGAGCAGTACTTC
TRBJ2-2,TRBV5-1,NA,few,CASSLWQNTGELFF,TGCGCCAGCAGCTTGTGGCAGAACACCGGGGAGCTGTTTTTT
TRBJ1-2,TRBV7-9,TRBD1,NA,CASSVQTGGHGYTF,TGTGCCAGCAGCGTCCAGACAGGGGGCCATGGCTACACCTTC
TRBJ2-3,TRBV11-3,NA,NA,CASSLASLGLPVDTQYF,TGTGCCAGCAGCTTAGCCAGCCTAGGTCTCCCTGTAGATACGCAGTATTTT
TRBJ1-3,TRBV4-2,NA,NA,CASSQVPAGSTTGNTIYF,TGTGCCAGCAGCCAAGTTCCGGCGGGATCCACCACTGGAAACACCATATATTTT
TRBJ1-1,TRBV2,TRBD1,NA,CASSRGQGKTEAFF,TGTGCCAGCAGTCGGGGACAGGGGAAGACTGAAGCTTTCTTT
TRBJ2-1,TRBV19,TRBD1,NA,CASKGGGQGVTEQFF,TGTGCCAGTAAGGGCGGGGGACAGGGGGTGACTGAGCAGTTCTTC
TRBJ1-3,TRBV15,NA,few,CATSRDSVIGNTIYF,TGTGCCACCAGCAGAGATTCAGTTATAGGAAACACCATATATTTT
TRBJ2-3,TRBV18,TRBD2,NA,CASSPSELAVTDTQYF,TGTGCCAGCTCACCATCCGAACTAGCGGTCACAGATACGCAGTATTTT
TRBJ1-3,TRBV19,TRBD1,NA,CASGGDSSGNTIYF,TGTGCCAGTGGAGGGGACAGCTCTGGAAACACCATATATTTT
TRBJ1-5,TRBV19,TRBD1,NA,CASKRTWDRVQPQHF,TGTGCCAGTAAGCGGACGTGGGACAGGGTACAGCCCCAGCATTTT
TRBJ2-1,TRBV5-6,TRBD2,few,CASMEGGSYNEQFF,TGTGCCAGTATGGAGGGAGGGTCCTACAATGAGCAGTTCTTC
TRBJ1-1,TRBV3-1/TRBV3-2,NA,NA,CASSQAGNTEAFF,TGTGCCAGCAGCCAAGCAGGGAACACTGAAGCTTTCTTT
TRBJ2-2,TRBV6-1,NA,NA,CASSDLWGANTGELFF,TGTGCCAGCAGTGACCTATGGGGGGCGAACACCGGGGAGCTGTTTTTT
TRBJ1-3,TRBV6-5,NA,NA,CGIATQAGNTIYF,TGTGGCATCGCGACCCAAGCGGGAAACACCATATATTTT
TRBJ1-6,TRBV4-2,NA,NA,CASSQAQDTVNSPLHF,TGTGCCAGCAGCCAGGCGCAGGACACGGTCAATTCACCCCTCCACTTT
TRBJ2-2,TRBV24-1,NA,once,CATSDPGTSNTGELFF,TGTGCCACCAGTGATCCCGGGACATCGAACACCGGGGAGCTGTTTTTT
TRBJ2-1,TRBV19,TRBD1,NA,CASSISRGNEQFF,TGTGCCAGTAGTATTAGCAGGGGGAATGAGCAGTTCTTC
TRBJ1-4,TRBV18,NA,NA,CASSPLGGTVEKLFF,TGTGCCAGCTCACCACTTGGGGGGACCGTCGAAAAACTGTTTTTT
TRBJ1-2,TRBV5-1,TRBD1,once,CASSSRQGTDGYTF,TGCGCCAGCAGCTCAAGACAGGGTACGGATGGCTACACCTTC
TRBJ2-4,TRBV5-1,TRBD1,NA,CASSLVPDRKNIQYF,TGCGCCAGCAGCTTGGTACCGGACAGGAAAAACATTCAGTACTTC
TRBJ2-3,TRBV7-9,NA,NA,CASSPTLVADTQYF,TGTGCCAGCAGCCCAACCCTAGTAGCCGATACGCAGTATTTT
TRBJ2-1,TRBV7-2,NA,NA,CASSLTGRREYEQFF,TGTGCCAGCAGCCTAACCGGACGGCGGGAATATGAGCAGTTCTTC
TRBJ1-4,TRBV19,NA,NA,CASSSPGINNEKLFF,TGTGCCAGTAGCTCCCCCGGGATTAATAATGAAAAACTGTTTTTT
TRBJ2-1,TRBV6-5,NA,NA,CASSRTANSYNEQFF,TGTGCCAGCAGTCGGACAGCTAACTCCTACAATGAGCAGTTCTTC
TRBJ1-1,TRBV5-1,NA,once,CASSFDIMNTEAFF,TGCGCCAGCAGCTTTGACATCATGAACACTGAAGCTTTCTTT
TRBJ2-1,TRBV11-3,TRBD2,NA,CASSRRTSGSIYNEQFF,TGTGCCAGCAGCCGCAGGACTAGCGGGAGTATCTACAATGAGCAGTTCTTC
TRBJ2-3,TRBV5-5,NA,NA,CASSFVLTQTDTQYF,TGTGCCAGCAGCTTCGTACTAACCCAAACAGATACGCAGTATTTT
TRBJ1-6,TRBV27,TRBD1,NA,CASTRTGGVSPLHF,TGTGCCAGCACTCGGACAGGGGGCGTTTCACCCCTCCACTTT
TRBJ2-1,TRBV15,TRBD1,NA,CATSRDLGTGESEQFF,TGTGCCACCAGCAGAGATTTGGGGACAGGGGAAAGTGAGCAGTTCTTC
TRBJ2-3,TRBV6-5,TRBD2,once,CATHIAGSTDTQYF,TGTGCCACCCATATAGCGGGGAGCACAGATACGCAGTATTTT
TRBJ2-5,TRBV24-1,TRBD2,NA,CATSDTLAGGNQETQYF,TGTGCCACCAGTGATACACTAGCGGGGGGGAACCAAGAGACCCAGTACTTC